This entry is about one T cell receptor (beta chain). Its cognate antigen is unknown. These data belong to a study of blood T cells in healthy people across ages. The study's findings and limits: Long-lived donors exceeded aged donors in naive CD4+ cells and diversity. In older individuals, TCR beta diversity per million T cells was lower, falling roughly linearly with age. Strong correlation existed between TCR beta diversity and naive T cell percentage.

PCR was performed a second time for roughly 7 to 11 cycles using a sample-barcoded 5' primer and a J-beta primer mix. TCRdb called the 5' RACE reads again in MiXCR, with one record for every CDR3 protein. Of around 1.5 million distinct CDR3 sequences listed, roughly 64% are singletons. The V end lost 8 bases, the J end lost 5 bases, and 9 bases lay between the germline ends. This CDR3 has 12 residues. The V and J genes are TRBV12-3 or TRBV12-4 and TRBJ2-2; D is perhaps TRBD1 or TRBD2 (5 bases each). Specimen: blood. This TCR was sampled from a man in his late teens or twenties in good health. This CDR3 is CASVGETGELFF. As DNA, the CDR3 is TGTGCCAGCGTGGGGGAGACCGGGGAGCTGTTTTTT.